Below, 13 T cell receptor beta chains from the same sample are listed, as sequenced in a study of identical twins. TCRdb re-called the 5' RACE reads with MiXCR, one entry per CDR3 protein. Counted here are about 250,000 distinct CDR3 sequences, 7.5% occurring once; the ten biggest clones make up roughly 5.4%. These data also featured in a second study, about yellow fever vaccine responses in identical twins.

Sequencing used CD8+ T cells sorted from blood. The source of these receptors is a woman between 18 and 29 years old in good health.

This clonotype occurred many times. This chain connects TRBV7-9 to TRBJ1-3, with unresolved D. Germline V gene sequence: CDR1 SEHNR, CDR2 FQNEAQ (reference sequence). This CDR3 spans 15 amino acids. Between the trimmed V and J ends, which lost 1 base and 2 bases, there was a span of 9 bases. The CDR3 DNA sequence: TGTGCCAGCAGCTTAGTTCTCGGGGCTGGAAACACCATATATTTT. Its translation: CASSLVLGAGNTIYF.

This clonotype was seen repeatedly, ten times or more. The chain carries TRBV29-1 and TRBJ2-7; D call uncertain. There are 11 residues in the CDR3. Trimming left V 6 bases short and J 7 bases short, with 13 bases between. From germline, CDR1 is SQVTM and CDR2 ANQGSEA. This CDR3 reads CSVRDGTEQYF. For the CDR3, the DNA is TGCAGCGTCAGAGACGGAACAGAGCAGTACTTC.

The chain employs TRBV27 and TRBJ2-5; maybe TRBD1 (6 bases). V lost 5 bases, J lost 0 bases, and 7 bases lay in between. The germline gives CDR1 MNHEY, CDR2 SMNVEV (reference sequence). This CDR3 has 13 residues. This CDR3 reads CASSGDNQETQYF. In nucleotides, the CDR3 is TGTGCCAGCAGTGGGGACAACCAAGAGACCCAGTACTTC.

There are a few counts of this clonotype. J is TRBJ2-5 and V is TRBV12-3 or TRBV12-4; tentatively, D is TRBD2 (5 bases). The V end was cut by 0 bases, the J end by 5 bases, with 13 bases between. There are 15 residues in the CDR3. The CDR3 sequence: CASSLAGESRETQYF. The CDR3 DNA is TGTGCCAGCAGTTTAGCGGGAGAGTCCCGGGAGACCCAGTACTTC.

The chain links TRBV24-1 to TRBJ2-2; 10 nucleotides align to TRBD1. The germline V gene encodes CDR1 KGHDR and CDR2 SFDVKD. After removal of 9 bases from V and 5 bases from J, the junction contained 8 bases not matched to a gene. The CDR3 covers 15 residues. This CDR3 is CATALTGGFTGELFF. In DNA, the CDR3 is TGTGCCACCGCCCTGACAGGGGGCTTTACCGGGGAGCTGTTTTTT.

This clonotype has ten or more counts. The rearrangement uses TRBV10-3 and TRBJ2-7; 8 nucleotides align to TRBD1. The length of the CDR3 is 16 residues. V was clipped by 0 bases and J by 4 bases; unmatched bases: 8. Germline CDR1 ENHRY, CDR2 SYGVKD. CDR3 in DNA: TGTGCCATCAGTGAGTCACAAGACAGGGGACGTTACGAGCAGTACGTC. This codes for CAISESQDRGRYEQYV.

This clonotype has at least ten counts. The V gene is TRBV7-2, the J gene TRBJ2-3, with D perhaps TRBD2 (6 bases). The CDR3 spans 15 residues. The germline V gene has CDR1 SGHTA and CDR2 FQGNSA. Trimming took 2 bases from V and 6 from J, leaving 15 bases between them. The CDR3 spells CASSLYGGQGDTQYF. CDR3 in DNA: TGTGCCAGCAGCTTATACGGAGGGCAGGGCGATACGCAGTATTTT.

This clonotype was seen ten or more times. The chain joins TRBV4-1 to TRBJ2-1; no clear D. Germline CDR1 reads MGHRA; CDR2 reads YSYEKL. V was pared by 4 bases and J by 9 bases, with 10 bases between. The CDR3 totals 12 residues. The CDR3 spells CASSPPWGEQFF. For the CDR3, the DNA is TGCGCCAGCAGCCCCCCGTGGGGTGAGCAGTTCTTC.

This sequence joins TRBV5-1 and TRBJ2-3, with D maybe TRBD1 (6 bases). Looked up from germline, CDR1 is SGHRS and CDR2 is YFSETQ. V dropped 4 bases and J dropped 6 bases, with 12 bases sitting between them. CDR3 length: 13 amino acids. The CDR3 loop is CASSPTRGDTQYF. The CDR3 DNA follows: TGCGCCAGCAGCCCAACCAGGGGTGATACGCAGTATTTT.

This clonotype was recorded many times. The chain carries TRBV2 and TRBJ2-1, with D unresolved. CDR1 is SNHLY and CDR2 is FYNNEI in the germline V gene. The V end was cut by 10 bases, the J end by 3 bases, with 16 bases between. The CDR3 totals 14 residues. CDR3 protein: CATLREVLYNEQFF. DNA of the CDR3: TGTGCCACCTTACGCGAGGTTCTCTACAATGAGCAGTTCTTC. Filled out from reference TRBV2 and TRBJ2-1, the complete variable domain reads EPEVTQTPSHQVTQMGQEVILRCVPISNHLYFYWYRQILGQKVEFLVSFYNNEISEKSEIFDDQFSVERPDGSNFTLKIRSTKLEDSAMYFCATLREVLYNEQFFGPGTRLTVL.

The chain couples TRBV28 to TRBJ2-7; 7 bases are shared with TRBD1. From germline, CDR1 is MDHEN and CDR2 SYDVKM. With V trimmed by 5 bases and J by 0 bases, 10 bases remained unmatched. The CDR3 length is 16 residues. The CDR3 protein is CASSPIPGTDSYEQYV. CDR3 sequence (DNA): TGTGCCAGCAGTCCCATCCCGGGGACAGACTCCTACGAGCAGTACGTC.

This clonotype was seen at least ten times. The chain recombines TRBV4-1 with TRBJ1-4, with no clear D. V was clipped by 0 bases and J by 2 bases, with 7 bases between them. Germline V gene data show CDR1 as MGHRA and CDR2 as YSYEKL. The CDR3 covers 15 residues. DNA of the CDR3: TGCGCCAGCAGCCAAGAGAGGGTTACTAATGAAAAACTGTTTTTT. The encoded protein is CASSQERVTNEKLFF.

The sample holds a few counts of this clonotype. The J gene is TRBJ2-3, the V gene TRBV2; TRBD2 matches 9 bases. The CDR3 has 16 residues. Trimming removed 6 bases from V and 4 bases from J; junction bases left unmatched: 11. Germline V lookup: CDR1 SNHLY, CDR2 FYNNEI. The CDR3 protein is CASREYSGSGADTQYF. The CDR3 bases are TGTGCCAGCAGAGAATATAGCGGGAGTGGCGCAGATACGCAGTATTTT.